Below, 31 T cell receptor beta chains from the same sample are listed, as sequenced in a study of CD8+ T cells in alopecia areata. Sequencing templates came from extracted RNA that was reverse transcribed into cDNA. Profiled with immunoSEQ multiplex PCR; TCRdb holds only in-frame clones, not every one. The table has some 150,000 clones, roughly 58% seen once. The sequenced material came from CD8+ T cells sorted from blood. Receptors originate from a human donor in good health.

The chain employs TRBV27 and TRBJ2-7; TRBD2 aligns across 9 bases. CDR3 length equals 14 residues. J lost 3 bases, V lost 5 bases, and 5 bases had no gene match. Germline loops: CDR1 MNHEY, CDR2 SMNVEV (reference sequence). Here the CDR3 reads CASSLAGPRYEQYF. The CDR3 DNA reads as TGTGCCAGCAGTCTAGCGGGACCTCGCTACGAGCAGTACTTC.

J is TRBJ2-1 and V is TRBV30; D unclear. CDR1 GTSNPN and CDR2 SVGIG come from the germline V gene (reference sequence). V was cut by 2 bases and J by 0 bases, with 8 bases left in between. The CDR3 runs to 14 residues. CDR3 in amino acids: CAWSYTSSYNEQFF. The DNA of the CDR3 is TGTGCCTGGAGTTATACGAGCTCCTACAATGAGCAGTTCTTC.

The chain combines TRBV15 with TRBJ2-7; 8 positions agree with TRBD1. Trimming took 1 base from V and 5 from J; bases not matched to a gene: 7. CDR1 is LNHNV and CDR2 is YYDKDF in the germline V gene (reference sequence). The CDR3 loop spans 15 amino acids. The CDR3 coding sequence is TGTGCCACCAGCAGAGTCCGGACAGGGTTCGACGAGCAGTACTTC. Translation gives CATSRVRTGFDEQYF.

The chain is built from TRBV29-1 and TRBJ2-3, with 11 bases aligning to TRBD2. The CDR3 contains 14 residues. V was pared by 8 bases and J by 0 bases, with 4 bases of the junction left unmatched. Germline V gives CDR1 SQVTM, CDR2 ANQGSEA. The DNA of the CDR3 is TGCAGCTTAATAGCGGGAGGGAGCACAGATACGCAGTATTTT. It is translated as CSLIAGGSTDTQYF.

The chain links TRBV20-1 to TRBJ2-7; no definite D call. Trimming removed 0 bases at V and 6 bases at J, with 6 bases between. This CDR3 comprises 11 residues. Germline V CDR1 and CDR2: DFQATT, SNEGSKA (reference sequence). In nucleotides, the CDR3 is TGCAGTGCTAGAGAATTGGGCGAGCAGTACTTC. Translated, it gives CSARELGEQYF.

This clone came up a few times. The chain combines TRBV29-1 with TRBJ2-1; no clear D. The CDR3 consists of 14 residues. The V end was cut by 7 bases, the J end by 0 bases, with 13 bases between. Per the germline V gene, CDR1 is SQVTM and CDR2 is ANQGSEA. The CDR3 sequence: CSAPIRSSYNEQFF. CDR3 nucleotide sequence: TGCAGCGCTCCGATACGGAGCTCCTACAATGAGCAGTTCTTC.

This clone was recorded once. This chain connects TRBV5-6 to TRBJ2-5; 8 bases map to TRBD1. Germline V lookup: CDR1 SGHDT, CDR2 YYEEEE. The CDR3 covers 17 residues. Unmatched junction bases numbered 13, after V lost 1 base and J lost 5 bases. The CDR3 protein is CASSLWADRGVYETQYF. The CDR3 coding sequence is TGTGCCAGCAGCTTGTGGGCCGACAGGGGAGTGTACGAGACCCAGTACTTC.

In its sample, this clone was seen a few times. This chain links TRBV6-5 with TRBJ2-4; D may be TRBD2 (6 bases). The CDR3 spans 15 residues. CDR1 and CDR2 from the germline V gene are MNHEY and SVGAGI. The ends were cut back, 0 bases at V and 4 bases at J, with 10 bases in the middle. CDR3 bases: TGTGCCAGCAGTTACTCGGCGGGACCGAAAAACATTCAGTACTTC. Translation: CASSYSAGPKNIQYF.

V and J are TRBV7-6 and TRBJ2-1; D is possibly TRBD1 (7 bases). CDR3 size: 14 residues. V was shortened by 6 bases and J by 10 bases, with 19 bases between the two germline ends. CDR1 and CDR2 (germline): SGHVS, FNYEAQ. The CDR3, as DNA: TGTGCCAGCAGTCAAACTGCCCAGGGGGGCGAGCAGTTCTTC. This encodes CASSQTAQGGEQFF.

This clone has only a few counts. The chain recombines TRBV9 with TRBJ1-1, with D possibly being TRBD1 (5 bases). Germline-derived CDR1 and CDR2 are SGDLS and YYNGEE. The CDR3 runs 13 residues. V was pared by 0 bases and J by 6 bases, with 9 bases between. The CDR3 region has the DNA TGTGCCAGCAGCGTAGAGGGGATTGCTGAAGCTTTCTTT. Translating gives CASSVEGIAEAFF. Looking up the rest from reference TRBV9 and TRBJ1-1 gives the full variable domain: DSGVTQTPKHLITATGQRVTLRCSPRSGDLSVYWYQQSLDQGLQFLIQYYNGEERAKGNILERFSAQQFPDLHSELNLSSLELGDSALYFCASSVEGIAEAFFGQGTRLTVV.

The sample holds a few counts of this clone. The chain uses TRBV7-4 and TRBJ2-1; TRBD2 matches at 10 bases. The trim removed 4 bases at V and 4 bases at J, leaving 13 bases unmatched. The germline V gene encodes CDR1 SGHVT and CDR2 SQSDAQ. This CDR3 is 18 amino acids long. CDR3 DNA: TGTGCCAGCAGCTCAACCTACGACCGGACTAGCGGATACAATGAGCAGTTCTTC. It codes for CASSSTYDRTSGYNEQFF.

The chain uses TRBV5-1 and TRBJ2-7, with 9 bases matching TRBD1. Trimming took 2 bases from V and 5 from J; bases not matched to a gene: 8. The CDR3 runs to 15 residues. Per the germline V gene, CDR1 is SGHRS and CDR2 is YFSETQ. The CDR3 protein is CASSFRGQGIDEQYF. The CDR3 DNA reads as TGCGCCAGCAGCTTTAGGGGACAGGGTATCGACGAGCAGTACTTC.

The genes are TRBV7-9 and TRBJ1-2; the match to TRBD1 covers 8 bases. This CDR3 spans 14 amino acids. V lost 6 bases and J lost 7; bases outside the gene matches: 10. Per germline, CDR1 SEHNR and CDR2 FQNEAQ (reference sequence). Here the CDR3 reads CASSGQGSDRGYTF. The CDR3 DNA sequence: TGTGCCAGCAGTGGACAGGGTTCTGATCGTGGCTACACCTTC.

The chain employs TRBV9 and TRBJ2-5, with 12 bases that match TRBD2. Germline CDR1 and CDR2: SGDLS and YYNGEE. This CDR3 spans 16 amino acids. After removal of 0 bases from V and 4 bases from J, the junction contained 4 bases not matched to a gene. The CDR3 here is CASSVAETSGRETQYF. Written as DNA, the CDR3 is TGTGCCAGCAGCGTAGCTGAGACTAGCGGGAGAGAGACCCAGTACTTC.

The chain links TRBV15 to TRBJ2-5; no firm D call. Deletions cut 0 bases from V and 2 bases from J, with 13 bases between. The CDR3 totals 16 residues. Germline V gives CDR1 LNHNV, CDR2 YYDKDF (reference sequence). Here the CDR3 reads CATSRDLVWVQETQYF. Here the CDR3 DNA reads TGTGCCACCAGCAGAGATTTAGTATGGGTTCAAGAGACCCAGTACTTC.

V gene TRBV9 combines with J gene TRBJ2-2, with a weak D call TRBD2 (6 bases). The CDR3 runs to 14 residues. V shed 3 bases and J shed 10 bases, with 16 bases lying between them. The germline CDR1 and CDR2 sequences are SGDLS and YYNGEE. CDR3 region: CASSALGGPPELFF. The CDR3 DNA follows: TGTGCCAGCAGCGCCCTCGGAGGGCCACCGGAGCTGTTTTTT.

The genes are TRBV29-1 and TRBJ2-4, with unresolved D. V lost 7 bases and J 5 bases, leaving 15 bases between the germline ends. CDR1 is SQVTM and CDR2 is ANQGSEA in the germline V gene. The CDR3 is made up of 13 amino acids. The CDR3 here is CSAHDPQENIQYF. CDR3 in DNA: TGCAGCGCCCACGATCCCCAAGAAAACATTCAGTACTTC.

This clone was counted only a few times. The rearrangement links TRBV13 to TRBJ2-1; 11 bases line up with TRBD2. V gave up 5 bases and J gave up 8 bases; unmatched junction bases: 8. This CDR3 comprises 15 residues. Germline V gene data show CDR1 as PRHDT and CDR2 as FYEKMQ (reference sequence). CDR3 in amino acids: CASSPRLAGTDEQFF. The CDR3 nucleotides are TGTGCCAGCAGCCCCAGACTAGCGGGAACTGATGAGCAGTTCTTC. Combining the CDR3 with reference TRBV13 and TRBJ2-1 gives the whole variable domain AAGVIQSPRHLIKEKRETATLKCYPIPRHDTVYWYQQGPGQDPQFLISFYEKMQSDKGSIPDRFSAQQFSDYHSELNMSSLELGDSALYFCASSPRLAGTDEQFFGPGTRLTVL.

The chain couples TRBV29-1 to TRBJ2-3, with a tentative D call TRBD1 (5 bases). Per germline, CDR1 SQVTM and CDR2 ANQGSEA. Trimming took 4 bases from V and 1 from J, leaving 12 bases between them. This CDR3 has 14 residues. The chain's CDR3 is CSVARGIGTDTQYF. CDR3 DNA sequence: TGCAGCGTTGCTAGGGGCATAGGCACAGATACGCAGTATTTT.

For the CDR3, the DNA is TGTGCCAGCGTGGGACTAGCGGGAGCCGTGGGCTACAATGAGCAGTTCTTC. This codes for CASVGLAGAVGYNEQFF. This chain joins TRBV28 and TRBJ2-1; 14 positions agree with TRBD2. Per the germline V gene, CDR1 is MDHEN and CDR2 is SYDVKM. The CDR3 contains 17 residues. J was trimmed by 3 bases and V by 8 bases; bases with no gene match: 9.

The CDR3 loop is CASSLSRGREQYF. The CDR3 DNA reads TGCGCCAGCAGCCTTTCCAGGGGGCGCGAGCAGTACTTC. The chain links TRBV5-1 to TRBJ2-7, with 8 bases fitting TRBD1. J gave up 6 bases and V 4 bases, and 6 bases lay outside the gene matches. Germline CDR1 and CDR2: SGHRS and YFSETQ. CDR3 length: 13 residues.

This chain connects TRBV25-1 to TRBJ2-4; 12 nucleotides match TRBD2. V lost 2 bases, J lost 0 bases, and 2 bases stayed unmatched. Germline CDR1 reads MGHDK; CDR2 reads SYGVNS. The CDR3 consists of 17 residues. CDR3 residues: CASSEGLAGLAKNIQYF. The CDR3 bases are TGTGCCAGCAGTGAAGGACTAGCGGGGCTAGCCAAAAACATTCAGTACTTC.

This clone has just a few counts. The V call is TRBV19, the J call TRBJ2-1; TRBD1 might be the D (5 bases). The CDR3 extends over 14 amino acids. The V gene lost 1 base and the J gene lost 5 bases, with 9 bases spanning the gap. Germline V gives CDR1 LNHDA, CDR2 SQIVND (reference sequence). DNA for the CDR3: TGTGCCAGTAGTATAGGTCAGGGCAACAATGAGCAGTTCTTC. Its protein is CASSIGQGNNEQFF.

The chain is built from TRBV5-1 and TRBJ2-7; TRBD1 or TRBD2 may be the D gene (5 bases each). Looked up from germline, CDR1 is SGHRS and CDR2 is YFSETQ. The V and J ends lost 1 base and 2 bases respectively, with 10 bases between them. This CDR3 contains 14 residues. The CDR3 DNA sequence: TGCGCCAGCAGCTTGTCGGGGCCAACCTACGAGCAGTACTTC. It translates to CASSLSGPTYEQYF.

This sequence joins TRBV27 and TRBJ2-7; D may be TRBD1 (6 bases). V lost 4 bases and J lost 0, with 10 bases in between. Germline V gene sequence: CDR1 MNHEY, CDR2 SMNVEV (reference sequence). The CDR3 length is 14 residues. The CDR3 DNA reads TGTGCCAGCAGTTCGCAGGGGTCCTCCTACGAGCAGTACTTC. Translation gives CASSSQGSSYEQYF.

The chain is built from TRBV29-1 and TRBJ2-1; D not certain. CDR1 is SQVTM, CDR2 ANQGSEA, per germline. V dropped 4 bases and J dropped 5 bases, with 3 bases sitting between them. This CDR3 contains 10 residues. DNA for the CDR3: TGCAGCGTTGTGCACAATGAGCAGTTCTTC. Its protein product is CSVVHNEQFF.

This clone was seen a few times. The chain uses TRBV29-1 and TRBJ1-1; D may be TRBD1 (6 bases). This CDR3 region has 12 residues. Per germline, CDR1 SQVTM and CDR2 ANQGSEA. V was clipped by 5 bases and J by 1 base, with 8 bases between them. The CDR3 reads CSVPTGNTEAFF. The CDR3, as DNA: TGCAGCGTTCCGACAGGGAACACTGAAGCTTTCTTT.

The chain carries TRBV11-2 and TRBJ2-6, with D uncertain. Germline CDR1 and CDR2: SGHAT and FQNNGV. There are 19 residues in the CDR3. V was cut by 1 base and J by 0 bases, with 16 bases left in between. The CDR3 spells CASSLVSWSADSGANVLTF. CDR3 coding DNA: TGTGCCAGCAGCTTAGTTAGTTGGTCCGCCGACTCTGGGGCCAACGTCCTGACTTTC.

This chain joins TRBV29-1 and TRBJ2-7, with 7 bases aligning to TRBD1. V lost 5 bases to trimming and J lost 5 bases; unmatched junction nucleotides: 6. Germline CDR1 reads SQVTM; CDR2 reads ANQGSEA. This CDR3 contains 12 residues. The CDR3 DNA is TGCAGCGTTTACAAGGGGGCCGACGAGCAGTACTTC. Translation gives CSVYKGADEQYF.

This chain links TRBV10-3 with TRBJ2-7, with a possible D match to TRBD2 (6 bases). Germline-derived CDR1 and CDR2 are ENHRY and SYGVKD. The CDR3 is 14 residues long. Trimming removed 2 bases from V and 7 bases from J, with 15 bases in between. The CDR3 sequence: CAISEGSGAKEQYF. CDR3 DNA: TGTGCCATCAGTGAGGGTAGCGGAGCTAAAGAGCAGTACTTC.

This chain connects TRBV19 to TRBJ1-1; a weak D match, TRBD1 (5 bases). Germline V gene lookup returns CDR1 LNHDA and CDR2 SQIVND (reference sequence). The CDR3 length is 13 residues. Trimming shortened V by 3 bases and J by 7 bases, and 12 bases separated the two germline ends. CDR3 nucleotides: TGTGCCAGTAGTATTTCAGGGAGGAATGAAGCTTTCTTT. Translating it yields CASSISGRNEAFF. The full variable domain, rest sourced from reference TRBV19 and TRBJ1-1, is DGGITQSPKYLFRKEGQNVTLSCEQNLNHDAMYWYRQDPGQGLRLIYYSQIVNDFQKGDIAEGYSVSREKKESFPLTVTSAQKNPTAFYLCASSISGRNEAFFGQGTRLTVV.